This entry is about one TCR beta chain. In the PCR, 60 Vbeta and 13 Jbeta primers were used. Clones were sequenced by immunoSEQ multiplex PCR, and TCRdb holds only the in-frame ones, with some missing. The sample includes 80,000 to 130,000 clones, around three quarters of them seen just once. This sample was taken from a study of cytomegalovirus exposure and HLA in healthy donors. Study-level information: Some 85 million unique TCRs from HLA-typed donors were held in an early data release.

V was shortened by 6 bases and J by 4 bases, with 17 bases between the two germline ends. This CDR3 has 15 residues. Germline V gene data show CDR1 as LNHDA and CDR2 as SQIVND (reference sequence). The sample consisted of PBMCs. V usage is TRBV19 and J usage is TRBJ2-3, with D perhaps matching TRBD1 (6 bases). This TCR derives from a female donor in good health and CMV-seropositive. The CDR3 sequence is CASRNRAGSADTQYF. The CDR3 coding sequence is TGTGCCAGTAGGAACAGGGCCGGTTCCGCAGATACGCAGTATTTT.